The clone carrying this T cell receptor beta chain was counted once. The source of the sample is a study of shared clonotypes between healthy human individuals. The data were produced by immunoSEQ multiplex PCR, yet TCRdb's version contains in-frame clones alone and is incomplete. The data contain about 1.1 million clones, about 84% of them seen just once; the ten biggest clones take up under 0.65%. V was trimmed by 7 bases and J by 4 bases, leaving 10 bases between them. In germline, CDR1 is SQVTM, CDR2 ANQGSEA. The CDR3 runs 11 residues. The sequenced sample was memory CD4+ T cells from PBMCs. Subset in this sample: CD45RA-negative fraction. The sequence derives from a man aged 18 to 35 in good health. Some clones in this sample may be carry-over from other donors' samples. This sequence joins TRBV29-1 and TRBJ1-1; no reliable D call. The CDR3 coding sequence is TGCAGCGGTGATGGGGTCACTGAAGCTTTCTTT. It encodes CSGDGVTEAFF. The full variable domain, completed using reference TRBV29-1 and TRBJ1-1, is SAVISQKPSRDICQRGTSLTIQCQVDSQVTMMFWYRQQPGQSLTLIATANQGSEATYESGFVIDKFPISRPNLTFSTLTVSNMSPEDSSIYLCSGDGVTEAFFGQGTRLTVV.